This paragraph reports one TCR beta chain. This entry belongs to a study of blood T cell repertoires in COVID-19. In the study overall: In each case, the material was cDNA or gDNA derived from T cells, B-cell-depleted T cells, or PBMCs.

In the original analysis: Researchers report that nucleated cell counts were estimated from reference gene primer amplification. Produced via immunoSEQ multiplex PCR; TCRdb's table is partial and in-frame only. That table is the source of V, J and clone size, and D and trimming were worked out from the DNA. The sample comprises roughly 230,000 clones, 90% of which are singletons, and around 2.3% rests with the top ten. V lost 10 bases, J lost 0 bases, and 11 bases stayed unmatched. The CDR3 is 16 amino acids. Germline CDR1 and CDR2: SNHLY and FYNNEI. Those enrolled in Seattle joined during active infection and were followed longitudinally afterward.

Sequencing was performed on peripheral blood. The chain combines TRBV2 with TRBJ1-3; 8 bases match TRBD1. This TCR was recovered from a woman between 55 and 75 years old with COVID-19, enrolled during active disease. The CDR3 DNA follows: TGTGCCACCGCGGACAGGGTCCCCTTCTCTGGAAACACCATATATTTT. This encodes CATADRVPFSGNTIYF.